This paragraph reports one T cell receptor (beta chain). The entry originates in a study of cytomegalovirus exposure and HLA in healthy donors. PCR was performed using 60 Vbeta and 13 Jbeta primers. TCRdb keeps only in-frame clones here, not all; method: immunoSEQ multiplex PCR. The top ten hold 2% to 3% of the sample, which has over 200,000 clones, about two thirds seen once. The CDR3 extends over 18 amino acids. J gave up 3 bases and V 7 bases, and 14 bases lay outside the gene matches. Germline loops: CDR1 SGHKS, CDR2 YYEKEE (reference sequence). The clonotype was recovered from a man aged 40-50 years in good health and CMV-seropositive. Sequenced sample: PBMCs. The chain has TRBV5-5 and TRBJ2-2; TRBD1 matches 11 bases. Written as DNA, the CDR3 is TGTGCCAGCGGGGTCGGCCAAAGGACAGGGGGCGACACCGGGGAGCTGTTTTTT. This gives the protein CASGVGQRTGGDTGELFF.